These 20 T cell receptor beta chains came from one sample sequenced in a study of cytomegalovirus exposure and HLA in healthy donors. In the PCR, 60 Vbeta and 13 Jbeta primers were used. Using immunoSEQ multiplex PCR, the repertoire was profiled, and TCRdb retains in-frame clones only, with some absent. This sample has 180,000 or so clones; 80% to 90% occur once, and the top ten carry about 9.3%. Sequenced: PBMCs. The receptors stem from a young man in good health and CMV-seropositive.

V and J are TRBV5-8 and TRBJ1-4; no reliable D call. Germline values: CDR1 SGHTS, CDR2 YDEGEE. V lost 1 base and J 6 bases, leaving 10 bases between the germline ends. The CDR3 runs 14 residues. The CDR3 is CASSLSVGYEKLFF. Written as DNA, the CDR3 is TGTGCCAGCAGCTTGAGTGTCGGGTATGAAAAACTGTTTTTT.

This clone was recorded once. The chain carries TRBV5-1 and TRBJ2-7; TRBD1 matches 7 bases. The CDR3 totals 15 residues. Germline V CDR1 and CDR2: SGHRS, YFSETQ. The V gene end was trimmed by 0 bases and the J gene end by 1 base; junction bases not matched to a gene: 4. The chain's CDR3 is CASSLAGTESYEQYF. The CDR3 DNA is TGCGCCAGCAGCTTGGCCGGGACAGAGTCCTACGAGCAGTACTTC.

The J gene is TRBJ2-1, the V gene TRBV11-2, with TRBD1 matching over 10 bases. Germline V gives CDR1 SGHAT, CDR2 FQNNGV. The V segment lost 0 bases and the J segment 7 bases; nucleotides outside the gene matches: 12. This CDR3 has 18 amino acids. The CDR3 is CASSLDGATGQGYNEQFF. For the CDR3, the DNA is TGTGCCAGCAGCTTAGACGGGGCTACGGGACAGGGGTATAATGAGCAGTTCTTC.

Here the CDR3 reads CASSRGTSGITDTQYF. The CDR3 bases are TGTGCCAGCAGCCGGGGGACTAGCGGGATCACAGATACGCAGTATTTT. The chain joins TRBV5-8 to TRBJ2-3, with 13 positions matching TRBD2. The CDR3 is made up of 16 amino acids. Unmatched junction bases numbered 4, after V lost 4 bases and J lost 2 bases. Per the germline V gene, CDR1 is SGHTS and CDR2 is YDEGEE.

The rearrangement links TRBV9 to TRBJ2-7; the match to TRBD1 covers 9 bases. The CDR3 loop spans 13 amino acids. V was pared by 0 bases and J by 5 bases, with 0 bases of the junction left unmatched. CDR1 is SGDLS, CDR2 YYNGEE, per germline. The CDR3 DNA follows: TGTGCCAGCAGCGTAGGACAGGGGGACGAGCAGTACTTC. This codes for CASSVGQGDEQYF.

The CDR3 reads CASSPIGDRGGYGYTF. The CDR3 DNA sequence: TGTGCCAGCAGCCCTATTGGGGACAGGGGTGGCTATGGCTACACCTTC. The V gene is TRBV11-2, the J gene TRBJ1-2, with TRBD1 matching over 10 bases. This CDR3 contains 16 residues. The germline V gene has CDR1 SGHAT and CDR2 FQNNGV. V was pared by 5 bases and J by 4 bases, with 10 bases of the junction left unmatched.

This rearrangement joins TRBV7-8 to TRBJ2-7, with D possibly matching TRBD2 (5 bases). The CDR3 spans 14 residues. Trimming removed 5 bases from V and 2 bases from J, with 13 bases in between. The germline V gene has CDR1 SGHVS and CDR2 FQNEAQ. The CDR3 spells CASSQIDGAYEQYF. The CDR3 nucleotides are TGTGCCAGCAGCCAAATTGACGGGGCCTACGAGCAGTACTTC.

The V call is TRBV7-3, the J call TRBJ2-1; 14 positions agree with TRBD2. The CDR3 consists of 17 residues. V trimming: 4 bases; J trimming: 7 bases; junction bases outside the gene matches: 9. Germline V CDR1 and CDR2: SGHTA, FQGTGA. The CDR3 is CASSSQPTSGGANEQFF. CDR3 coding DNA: TGTGCCAGCAGCTCACAGCCGACTAGCGGGGGGGCAAATGAGCAGTTCTTC.

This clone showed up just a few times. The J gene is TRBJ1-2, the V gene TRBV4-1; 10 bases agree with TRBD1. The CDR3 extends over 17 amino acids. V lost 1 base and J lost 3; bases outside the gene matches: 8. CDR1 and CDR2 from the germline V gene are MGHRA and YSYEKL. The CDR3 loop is CASSQGTGGLSYYGYTF. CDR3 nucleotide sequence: TGCGCCAGCAGCCAAGGGACAGGGGGACTTTCTTACTATGGCTACACCTTC.

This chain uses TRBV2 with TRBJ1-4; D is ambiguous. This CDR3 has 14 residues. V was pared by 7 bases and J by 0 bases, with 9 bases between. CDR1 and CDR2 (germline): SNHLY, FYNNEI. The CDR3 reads CASMRSATNEKLFF. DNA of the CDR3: TGTGCCAGCATGAGGTCAGCAACTAATGAAAAACTGTTTTTT.

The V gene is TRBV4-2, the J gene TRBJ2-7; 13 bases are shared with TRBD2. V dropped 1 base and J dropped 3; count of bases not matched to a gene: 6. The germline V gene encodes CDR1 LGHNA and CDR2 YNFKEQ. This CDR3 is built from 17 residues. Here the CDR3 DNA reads TGTGCCAGCAGCCAAGGACTAGCGGGGGGCGGGATCTACGAGCAGTACTTC. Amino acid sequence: CASSQGLAGGGIYEQYF.

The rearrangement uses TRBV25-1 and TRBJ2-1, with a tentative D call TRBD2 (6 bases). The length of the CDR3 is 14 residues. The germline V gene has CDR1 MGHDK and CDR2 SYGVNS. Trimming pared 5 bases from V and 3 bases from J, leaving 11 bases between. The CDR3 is CASSLGGDYNEQFF. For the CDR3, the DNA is TGTGCCAGCAGTCTGGGCGGGGACTACAATGAGCAGTTCTTC.

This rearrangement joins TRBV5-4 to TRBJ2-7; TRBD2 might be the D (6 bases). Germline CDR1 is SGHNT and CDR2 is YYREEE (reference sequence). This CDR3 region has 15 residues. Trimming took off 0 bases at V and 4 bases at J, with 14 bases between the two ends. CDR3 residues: CASSLGGSGTYEQYF. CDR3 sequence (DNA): TGTGCCAGCAGCTTGGGGGGGTCCGGGACTTACGAGCAGTACTTC.

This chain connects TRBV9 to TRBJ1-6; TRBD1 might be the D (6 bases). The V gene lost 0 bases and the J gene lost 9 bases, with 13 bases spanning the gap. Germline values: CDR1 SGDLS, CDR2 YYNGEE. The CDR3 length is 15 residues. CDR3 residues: CASSVDQGRVSPLHF. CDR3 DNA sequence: TGTGCCAGCAGCGTAGATCAGGGGCGGGTTTCACCCCTCCACTTT. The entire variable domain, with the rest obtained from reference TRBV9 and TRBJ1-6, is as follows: DSGVTQTPKHLITATGQRVTLRCSPRSGDLSVYWYQQSLDQGLQFLIQYYNGEERAKGNILERFSAQQFPDLHSELNLSSLELGDSALYFCASSVDQGRVSPLHFGNGTRLTVT.

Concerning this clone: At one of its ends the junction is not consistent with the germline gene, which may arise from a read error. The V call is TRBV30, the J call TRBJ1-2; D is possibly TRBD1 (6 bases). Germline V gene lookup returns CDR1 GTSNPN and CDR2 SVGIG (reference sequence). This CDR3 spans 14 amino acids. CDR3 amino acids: CVWSLIGGNDGYTF. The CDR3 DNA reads TGTGTCTGGAGTTTAATAGGGGGAAACGATGGCTACACCTTC.

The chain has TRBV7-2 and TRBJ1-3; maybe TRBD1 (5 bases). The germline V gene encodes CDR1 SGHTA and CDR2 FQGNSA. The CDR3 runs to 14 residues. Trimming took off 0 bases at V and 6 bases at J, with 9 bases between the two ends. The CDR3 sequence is CASSLARVQNTIYF. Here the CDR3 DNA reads TGTGCCAGCAGCTTAGCCAGGGTTCAAAACACCATATATTTT.

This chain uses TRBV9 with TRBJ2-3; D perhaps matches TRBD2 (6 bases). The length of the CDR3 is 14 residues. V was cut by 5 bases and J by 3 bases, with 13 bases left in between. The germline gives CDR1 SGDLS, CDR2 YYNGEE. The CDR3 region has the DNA TGTGCCAGCAGTGGACCGGGAGAGACAGATACGCAGTATTTT. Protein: CASSGPGETDTQYF.

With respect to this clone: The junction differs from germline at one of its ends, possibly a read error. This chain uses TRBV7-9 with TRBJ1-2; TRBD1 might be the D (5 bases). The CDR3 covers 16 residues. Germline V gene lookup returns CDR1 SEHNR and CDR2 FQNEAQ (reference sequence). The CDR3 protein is CSSSAQTAPGSYGYTF. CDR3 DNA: TGTTCCAGCAGCGCCCAGACAGCCCCCGGGAGCTATGGCTACACCTTC.

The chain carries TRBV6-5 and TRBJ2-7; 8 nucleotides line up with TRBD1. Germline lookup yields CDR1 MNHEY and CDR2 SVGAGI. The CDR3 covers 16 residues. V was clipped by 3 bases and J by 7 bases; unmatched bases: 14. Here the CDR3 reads CASSYPPAGGQGEQYF. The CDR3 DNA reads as TGTGCCAGCAGTTATCCCCCCGCAGGGGGCCAAGGGGAGCAGTACTTC.

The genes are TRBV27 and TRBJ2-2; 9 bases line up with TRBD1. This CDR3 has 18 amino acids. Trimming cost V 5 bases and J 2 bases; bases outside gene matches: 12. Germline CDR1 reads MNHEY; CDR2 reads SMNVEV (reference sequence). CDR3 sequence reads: CASSPFTGGRINTGELFF. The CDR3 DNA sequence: TGTGCCAGCAGTCCCTTCACAGGGGGCCGGATTAACACCGGGGAGCTGTTTTTT.